A selection of T cell receptor beta chains follows, all from one sample in a study of blood T cells in healthy people across ages. A single record per CDR3 protein comes from TCRdb applying MiXCR to the 5' RACE reads. The sample has around 690,000 distinct CDR3 sequences; around 54% are singletons. Sequencing was done on a sample of blood. Receptor source: a man in his 60s in good health. CDR3s include the opening cysteine and the closing phenylalanine or tryptophan. The order of the fields is J gene, D gene, clone size, V gene, CDR3 DNA, CDR3 protein. A D gene is named only where the DNA matches it firmly. A clone size is listed for some rows: how often the clone was seen (once, few, many), or a class if it is expanded.

j_call: TRBJ2-5
d_call: NA
clone_size: NA
v_call: TRBV7-2
cdr3_nt: TGTGCCAGCAGCTTAGGTGCGGGTAGCGAGGAGACCCAGTACTTC
cdr3_aa: CASSLGAGSEETQYF

j_call: TRBJ1-2
d_call: NA
clone_size: few
v_call: TRBV25-1
cdr3_nt: TGTGCCAGCAGTGAACTGGCCCCGGGGGCGCAGGGCTACACCTTC
cdr3_aa: CASSELAPGAQGYTF

j_call: TRBJ2-1
d_call: NA
clone_size: NA
v_call: TRBV6-2/TRBV6-3
cdr3_nt: TGTGCCAGCAGAGACGGGTACAATGAGCAGTTCTTC
cdr3_aa: CASRDGYNEQFF

j_call: TRBJ2-1
d_call: TRBD1
clone_size: NA
v_call: TRBV10-2
cdr3_nt: TGCGCCGGCAGATCGGGACAGGGGTTGAATGAGCAGTTCTTC
cdr3_aa: CAGRSGQGLNEQFF

j_call: TRBJ1-2
d_call: TRBD1
clone_size: once
v_call: TRBV6-1
cdr3_nt: TGTGCCAGCAGTGAAGGTGGGACAGGGAACTATGGCTACACCTTC
cdr3_aa: CASSEGGTGNYGYTF

j_call: TRBJ1-5
d_call: NA
clone_size: NA
v_call: TRBV7-2
cdr3_nt: TGTGCCAGCAGCTTATCCACAGGGAGCAATCAGCCCCAGCATTTT
cdr3_aa: CASSLSTGSNQPQHF

j_call: TRBJ2-5
d_call: NA
clone_size: NA
v_call: TRBV9
cdr3_nt: TGTGCCAGCACGCGAGGGTTTGGGCAAGAGACCCAGTACTTC
cdr3_aa: CASTRGFGQETQYF

j_call: TRBJ1-1
d_call: NA
clone_size: few
v_call: TRBV4-1
cdr3_nt: TGCGCCAGCAGCCAATTTCACTTGCTAAACACTGAAGCTTTCTTT
cdr3_aa: CASSQFHLLNTEAFF

j_call: TRBJ2-3
d_call: TRBD2
clone_size: once
v_call: TRBV3-1
cdr3_nt: TGTGCCAGCAGCCAAGAAATTGAGGCTAGCGGGGGGACAGATACGCAGTATTTT
cdr3_aa: CASSQEIEASGGTDTQYF

j_call: TRBJ1-6
d_call: TRBD1
clone_size: NA
v_call: TRBV2
cdr3_nt: TGTGCCAGCATCAGAACCGGGACAGCCAATTCACCCCTCCACTTT
cdr3_aa: CASIRTGTANSPLHF

j_call: TRBJ1-5
d_call: TRBD1
clone_size: NA
v_call: TRBV18
cdr3_nt: TGTGCCAGCTCAGTACAGGGGGGGAATCAGCCCCAGCATTTT
cdr3_aa: CASSVQGGNQPQHF

j_call: TRBJ1-3
d_call: NA
clone_size: NA
v_call: TRBV20-1
cdr3_nt: TGCAGTACCGGGACTCTCTCTGGAAACACCATATATTTT
cdr3_aa: CSTGTLSGNTIYF

j_call: TRBJ2-5
d_call: NA
clone_size: NA
v_call: TRBV5-1
cdr3_nt: TGCGCCAGCAGCTTGGCCGGGTTCCCAGAAGAGACCCAGTACTTC
cdr3_aa: CASSLAGFPEETQYF

j_call: TRBJ2-6
d_call: NA
clone_size: NA
v_call: TRBV27
cdr3_nt: TGTGCCACCCAAGACTACACACTCTCTGGGGCCAACGTCCTGACTTTC
cdr3_aa: CATQDYTLSGANVLTF

j_call: TRBJ1-4
d_call: NA
clone_size: NA
v_call: TRBV12-3/TRBV12-4
cdr3_nt: TGTGCCAGCAGTTTAGCGCGTGGAGAAAAACTGTTTTTT
cdr3_aa: CASSLARGEKLFF

j_call: TRBJ2-3
d_call: NA
clone_size: NA
v_call: TRBV5-1
cdr3_nt: TGCGCCAGCAGCTTGGCTGGGAGATTAGCGGCCACAGATACGCAGTATTTT
cdr3_aa: CASSLAGRLAATDTQYF

j_call: TRBJ1-1
d_call: TRBD1
clone_size: NA
v_call: TRBV20-1
cdr3_nt: TGCAGTGCTAGCGGGACAGGGGCCCTCAGGGCTGAAGCTTTCTTT
cdr3_aa: CSASGTGALRAEAFF

j_call: TRBJ2-1
d_call: TRBD2
clone_size: NA
v_call: TRBV2
cdr3_nt: TGTGCCAGCAGCCCCCCCGGGACTAGCTCGGGCAATGAGCAGTTCTTC
cdr3_aa: CASSPPGTSSGNEQFF

j_call: TRBJ2-2
d_call: NA
clone_size: NA
v_call: TRBV5-5
cdr3_nt: TGTGCCAGCAGCCGCCCCCAGGGATCCACCGGGGAGCTGTTTTTT
cdr3_aa: CASSRPQGSTGELFF

j_call: TRBJ2-7
d_call: TRBD2
clone_size: once
v_call: TRBV6-5
cdr3_nt: TGTGCCAGCAGTTCTTGGGGGGGGGACTTCTACGAGCAGTACTTC
cdr3_aa: CASSSWGGDFYEQYF

j_call: TRBJ2-1
d_call: TRBD1
clone_size: NA
v_call: TRBV28
cdr3_nt: TGTGCCAGCAGTTCCTCCCCTGGACAGGGCCCGGTGGAGTTCTTC
cdr3_aa: CASSSSPGQGPVEFF

j_call: TRBJ2-5
d_call: NA
clone_size: NA
v_call: TRBV7-9
cdr3_nt: TGTGCCAGCAGCACAGGGTATGGGGGAGAGACCCAGTACTTC
cdr3_aa: CASSTGYGGETQYF

j_call: TRBJ2-7
d_call: NA
clone_size: NA
v_call: TRBV7-9
cdr3_nt: TGTGCCAACAGCTATACCGGCACAGACCACGAGCAGTACTTC
cdr3_aa: CANSYTGTDHEQYF

j_call: TRBJ2-7
d_call: TRBD1
clone_size: NA
v_call: TRBV19
cdr3_nt: TGTGCCAGTTCTTCATCCGGGACAGGAACCTACGAGCAGTACTTC
cdr3_aa: CASSSSGTGTYEQYF

j_call: TRBJ2-5
d_call: NA
clone_size: many
v_call: TRBV7-2
cdr3_nt: TGTGCCAGCAGCTTAGGGTCCTCGGCGGAGACCCAGTACTTC
cdr3_aa: CASSLGSSAETQYF

j_call: TRBJ2-5
d_call: NA
clone_size: NA
v_call: TRBV10-3
cdr3_nt: TGTGCCACCGCCCCAGGGGGGCAAGAGACCCAGTACTTC
cdr3_aa: CATAPGGQETQYF

j_call: TRBJ2-7
d_call: NA
clone_size: NA
v_call: TRBV19
cdr3_nt: TGTGCCAGTAGTTTCCAGCGGTCCTACAATGAGCAGTACTTC
cdr3_aa: CASSFQRSYNEQYF

j_call: TRBJ2-7
d_call: NA
clone_size: many
v_call: TRBV11-2
cdr3_nt: TGTGCCAGCAGCTTGAACCGGGACAATGAGCAGTACTTC
cdr3_aa: CASSLNRDNEQYF

j_call: TRBJ1-1
d_call: TRBD1
clone_size: NA
v_call: TRBV20-1
cdr3_nt: TGCAGTGCTGGACAGGGGGATGAGGCTTTCTTT
cdr3_aa: CSAGQGDEAFF

j_call: TRBJ2-3
d_call: NA
clone_size: NA
v_call: TRBV29-1
cdr3_nt: TGCAGCGTAGGTGAGGATACGCAGTATTTT
cdr3_aa: CSVGEDTQYF

j_call: TRBJ1-4
d_call: NA
clone_size: few
v_call: TRBV4-1
cdr3_nt: TGCGCCAGCAGCCAAGTAACAATTGCAACTAATGAAAAACTGTTTTTT
cdr3_aa: CASSQVTIATNEKLFF

j_call: TRBJ2-3
d_call: TRBD1
clone_size: once
v_call: TRBV5-4
cdr3_nt: TGTGCCAGCAGCTTGGACCCCGGGACAGACACAGATACGCAGTATTTT
cdr3_aa: CASSLDPGTDTDTQYF

j_call: TRBJ2-5
d_call: TRBD2
clone_size: NA
v_call: TRBV20-1
cdr3_nt: TGCAGTGCTAGAGATACGGGGAGGGAAGAGACCCAGTACTTC
cdr3_aa: CSARDTGREETQYF

j_call: TRBJ2-2
d_call: TRBD1
clone_size: NA
v_call: TRBV6-6
cdr3_nt: TGTGCCAGCAGAGGACCGGGACAGGGGGCGAACACCGGGGAGCTGTTTTTT
cdr3_aa: CASRGPGQGANTGELFF

j_call: TRBJ2-5
d_call: NA
clone_size: once
v_call: TRBV5-1
cdr3_nt: TGCGCCAGCAGATCCGGGGACGGGTACCAAGAGACCCAGTACTTC
cdr3_aa: CASRSGDGYQETQYF

j_call: TRBJ2-3
d_call: TRBD2
clone_size: NA
v_call: TRBV12-3/TRBV12-4
cdr3_nt: TGTGCCAGCAGTCTCGCTCGAGCGGGGGATGATACGCAGTATTTT
cdr3_aa: CASSLARAGDDTQYF

j_call: TRBJ2-1
d_call: TRBD2
clone_size: once
v_call: TRBV28
cdr3_nt: TGTGCCAGCACCCCCGGGGGGGTCAATGAGCAGTTCTTC
cdr3_aa: CASTPGGVNEQFF

j_call: TRBJ2-1
d_call: TRBD2
clone_size: few
v_call: TRBV20-1
cdr3_nt: TGCAGTGCTAGAGACCTAGCGGGGGGGCCGCTCGGCAATGAGCAGTTCTTC
cdr3_aa: CSARDLAGGPLGNEQFF

j_call: TRBJ2-5
d_call: TRBD2
clone_size: NA
v_call: TRBV29-1
cdr3_nt: TGCAGCGCTCCCCTGGGGGGGTACCAAGAGACCCAGTACTTC
cdr3_aa: CSAPLGGYQETQYF

j_call: TRBJ2-5
d_call: NA
clone_size: NA
v_call: TRBV6-6
cdr3_nt: TGTGCCACCAGCGAGGCGGAGACCCAGTACTTC
cdr3_aa: CATSEAETQYF

j_call: TRBJ2-2
d_call: TRBD1
clone_size: NA
v_call: TRBV6-5
cdr3_nt: TGTGCCAGCACGAGACAGGGAACCGGGGAGCTGTTTTTT
cdr3_aa: CASTRQGTGELFF

j_call: TRBJ2-1
d_call: NA
clone_size: few
v_call: TRBV20-1
cdr3_nt: TGCAGTGCTAGAGAAACTGCCAGGTTTTACAATGAGCAGTTCTTC
cdr3_aa: CSARETARFYNEQFF

j_call: TRBJ2-7
d_call: NA
clone_size: NA
v_call: TRBV21-1
cdr3_nt: TGTGCCAGCAGCAAAAGAATGGAGAGGGCCGTCGAGCAGTACTTC
cdr3_aa: CASSKRMERAVEQYF

j_call: TRBJ1-2
d_call: NA
clone_size: NA
v_call: TRBV12-3/TRBV12-4
cdr3_nt: TGTGCCAGCAGTTCCTACACCGACTATGGCTACACCTTC
cdr3_aa: CASSSYTDYGYTF

j_call: TRBJ2-3
d_call: NA
clone_size: NA
v_call: TRBV24-1
cdr3_nt: TGTGCCACCAGTTCCCCCAGCAGCGGAACAGATACGCAGTATTTT
cdr3_aa: CATSSPSSGTDTQYF

j_call: TRBJ1-6
d_call: TRBD1
clone_size: NA
v_call: TRBV10-3
cdr3_nt: TGTGCCATCAGTGCCTCCGGGACAGGGGGCGCGGATTCACCCCTCCACTTT
cdr3_aa: CAISASGTGGADSPLHF

j_call: TRBJ2-7
d_call: NA
clone_size: NA
v_call: TRBV6-5
cdr3_nt: TGTGCCAGCAGTTACTCCGGGGGATGGTCCTACGAGCAGTACTTC
cdr3_aa: CASSYSGGWSYEQYF

j_call: TRBJ1-2
d_call: NA
clone_size: NA
v_call: TRBV15
cdr3_nt: TGTGCCACCAGCAAACGCGGGACATATGGCTACACCTTC
cdr3_aa: CATSKRGTYGYTF

j_call: TRBJ2-3
d_call: NA
clone_size: NA
v_call: TRBV20-1
cdr3_nt: TGCAGTGCTAGAATACGGGGGCCCACGGGTACGCAGTATTTT
cdr3_aa: CSARIRGPTGTQYF

j_call: TRBJ2-2
d_call: NA
clone_size: few
v_call: TRBV7-2
cdr3_nt: TGTGCCAGCAGGGGGGAATCCGGCGGGGAGCTGTTTTTT
cdr3_aa: CASRGESGGELFF

j_call: TRBJ2-7
d_call: NA
clone_size: NA
v_call: TRBV25-1
cdr3_nt: TGTGCCGCCTTTCGGGGACTGCTTAGCTCCTACGAGCAGTACTTC
cdr3_aa: CAAFRGLLSSYEQYF

j_call: TRBJ2-3
d_call: TRBD2
clone_size: NA
v_call: TRBV25-1
cdr3_nt: TGTGCCAGCAGTGATAGGTTAGCGGGGGGATTAGATACGCAGTATTTT
cdr3_aa: CASSDRLAGGLDTQYF

j_call: TRBJ1-2
d_call: TRBD1
clone_size: NA
v_call: TRBV9
cdr3_nt: TGTGCCAGCAGCTACGGAGGGGGCGGAGGCTACACCTTC
cdr3_aa: CASSYGGGGGYTF

j_call: TRBJ2-3
d_call: NA
clone_size: few
v_call: TRBV10-3
cdr3_nt: TGTGCCATCAGACAGTCAGATACGCAGTATTTT
cdr3_aa: CAIRQSDTQYF

j_call: TRBJ2-1
d_call: NA
clone_size: NA
v_call: TRBV6-5
cdr3_nt: TGTGCCAGTAGTCGAGCAGGGGCAAACTACAATGAGCAGTTCTTC
cdr3_aa: CASSRAGANYNEQFF

j_call: TRBJ1-5
d_call: NA
clone_size: NA
v_call: TRBV10-3
cdr3_nt: TGTGCCATCAGTGACTCGACAGGCCGCGTCTCGCCCCAGCATTTT
cdr3_aa: CAISDSTGRVSPQHF

j_call: TRBJ2-7
d_call: TRBD1
clone_size: few
v_call: TRBV5-6
cdr3_nt: TGTGCCAGCAGCTTGGGGGACAGCTTCCTACAAGAGCAGTACTTC
cdr3_aa: CASSLGDSFLQEQYF

j_call: TRBJ2-7
d_call: NA
clone_size: NA
v_call: TRBV6-1
cdr3_nt: TGTGCCAGCATCAGAGGGGGGACAGAGTACTACGAGCAGTACTTC
cdr3_aa: CASIRGGTEYYEQYF

j_call: TRBJ1-2
d_call: NA
clone_size: few
v_call: TRBV4-1
cdr3_nt: TGCGCCAGCAGCCCCCCCCGGGGTCGACAGGAGATTGGCTACACCTTC
cdr3_aa: CASSPPRGRQEIGYTF